The rows below give T cell receptor beta chains drawn from one sample of a study of cytomegalovirus exposure and HLA in healthy donors. Some clones are missing from TCRdb's copy, which holds only in-frame ones; the method was immunoSEQ multiplex PCR. The data hold about 150,000 clones, with roughly 86% observed a single time. Sequenced sample: PBMCs. These receptor sequences come from a human donor in good health. Both conserved end residues are part of each CDR3. The D gene is left open where the match is weak. Rows may omit the clone size; those that give it use once, few, many or a size class.

V	size	J	D	CDR3	DNA
TRBV27	NA	TRBJ1-1	NA	CASSSPTVQRTTEAFF	TGTGCCAGCAGTTCACCAACTGTACAGAGAACGACTGAAGCTTTCTTT
TRBV27	NA	TRBJ2-7	NA	CASSLSWLATNYEQYF	TGTGCCAGCAGTTTAAGTTGGTTAGCGACTAACTACGAGCAGTACTTC
TRBV7-2	NA	TRBJ2-3	NA	CASSVRHTSTDTQYF	TGTGCCAGCAGCGTGAGGCACACTAGCACAGATACGCAGTATTTT
TRBV15	NA	TRBJ1-3	TRBD1	CATRDRASGNTIYF	TGTGCCACCCGTGACAGGGCATCTGGAAACACCATATATTTT
TRBV6-5	once	TRBJ2-1	TRBD2	CASSLGGGEGNEQFF	TGTGCCAGCAGCCTCGGGGGGGGCGAAGGCAATGAGCAGTTCTTC
TRBV6-6	NA	TRBJ2-7	NA	CASSYSWSTYEQYF	TGTGCCAGCAGTTACTCCTGGAGCACCTACGAGCAGTACTTC
TRBV6-6	NA	TRBJ2-6	NA	CASRVSGANVLTF	TGTGCCAGCCGGGTGTCTGGGGCCAACGTCCTGACTTTC
TRBV4-1	NA	TRBJ2-7	NA	CASSLLPQRSYEQYF	TGCGCCAGCAGCCTCCTTCCCCAGCGGTCCTACGAGCAGTACTTC
TRBV28	NA	TRBJ1-4	NA	CASSLLGSQTEKLFF	TGTGCCAGCAGTTTATTGGGCTCTCAGACTGAAAAACTGTTTTTT
TRBV9	NA	TRBJ2-2	NA	CASSFRGVTGELFF	TGTGCCAGCAGCTTCAGGGGGGTCACCGGGGAGCTGTTTTTT
TRBV30	NA	TRBJ2-7	NA	CAWSAPPQASYEQYF	TGTGCCTGGAGTGCCCCCCCCCAGGCTTCCTACGAGCAGTACTTC
TRBV9	NA	TRBJ1-5	TRBD1	CASSPNTGVGQPQHF	TGTGCCAGCAGCCCCAATACAGGGGTAGGTCAGCCCCAGCATTTT
TRBV18	NA	TRBJ2-7	NA	CASSPPTGRNYEQYF	TGTGCCAGCTCGCCCCCGACAGGAAGAAACTACGAGCAGTACTTC
TRBV5-1	NA	TRBJ1-5	NA	CASSLAGDSNQPQHF	TGCGCCAGCAGCTTGGCGGGGGATAGCAATCAGCCCCAGCATTTT
TRBV7-9	NA	TRBJ1-2	NA	CASSLAGGNYGYTF	TGTGCCAGCAGCTTAGCTGGCGGGAACTATGGCTACACCTTC
TRBV7-2	NA	TRBJ2-1	TRBD2	CASSLLLAGAREQFF	TGTGCCAGCAGCCTCCTATTAGCGGGGGCGAGAGAGCAGTTCTTC
TRBV2	NA	TRBJ2-7	NA	CASGGRQPPYEQYF	TGTGCCAGCGGCGGACGACAGCCACCTTACGAGCAGTACTTC
TRBV6-1	NA	TRBJ1-5	NA	CASSEVRQGHQPQHF	TGTGCCAGCAGTGAAGTCCGGCAGGGTCATCAGCCCCAGCATTTT